This TCR beta chain was captured by sequencing in a study of response to subunit inactivated influenza vaccine. Study conclusions and caveats: With each seasonal influenza vaccination, the authors suggested, few new T cells are recruited.

This clonotype was seen only a few times. The antigen is undetermined. TCRdb called the RT-PCR reads again in MiXCR, with one record for every CDR3 protein. The sample carries about 650,000 distinct CDR3 sequences, about 14% recorded once. Trimming took 2 bases from V and 6 from J; bases not matched to a gene: 7. The CDR3 length is 17 residues. In germline, CDR1 is SGHTA, CDR2 FQGNSA. The chain combines TRBV7-2 with TRBJ2-4, with 13 positions matching TRBD2. The receptor was isolated from a man aged 50-59 years who received an inactivated influenza vaccine. The material sequenced was PBMCs from blood, taken 14 to 15 days before vaccination. CDR3 nucleotides: TGTGCCAGCAGCTTAACTAGCGGGAGGGCTGGGGGAAACATTCAGTACTTC. Translating it yields CASSLTSGRAGGNIQYF.